Included here is one TCR beta chain sequence, with context. The data were obtained in a study of cytomegalovirus exposure and HLA in healthy donors. The study ran its PCR with 60 Vbeta and 13 Jbeta primers. Method: immunoSEQ multiplex PCR; TCRdb's copy keeps in-frame clones and lacks some. The sample records 95,000 to 150,000 clones, approximately 80% being singletons. Sequenced material: PBMCs. The TCR sequence derives from a man aged 18 to 30 in good health and CMV-seropositive.

The DNA of the CDR3 is TGTGCCATCAGTGAGCAGGGATACACCGGGGAGCTGTTTTTT. Amino acids: CAISEQGYTGELFF. The rearrangement joins TRBV10-3 to TRBJ2-2, with D perhaps TRBD1 (5 bases). Looked up from germline, CDR1 is ENHRY and CDR2 is SYGVKD. With 2 bases removed from V and 3 bases from J, the gap between germline ends came to 7 bases. The CDR3 runs 14 residues.